The clone carrying this T cell receptor (beta chain) was counted once. For every subset, genomic DNA was evenly distributed across several immunoSEQ plates. Sequencing was performed with immunoSEQ multiplex PCR; in TCRdb, only in-frame clones are kept and a portion is missing. The sample carries approximately 1.4 million clones, around 98% recorded once. This CDR3 contains 13 residues. Germline values: CDR1 SQVTM, CDR2 ANQGSEA. After removal of 7 bases from V and 5 bases from J, the junction contained 7 bases not matched to a gene. The sample belongs to a study of shared clonotypes between healthy human individuals.

The chain links TRBV29-1 to TRBJ2-1; 8 nucleotides align to TRBD1. This clonotype originated in a man aged 25-45 years in good health. Sequenced sample: naive CD4+ T cells sorted from blood. Subset: CD45RA+ positively selected. The CDR3: CSADRAINNEQFF. The CDR3 DNA follows: TGCAGCGCGGACAGGGCGATTAACAATGAGCAGTTCTTC.